Included here is one TCR beta chain sequence, with context. Its antigen is unknown. This sample is part of a study of cytomegalovirus exposure and HLA in healthy donors. Study details: Among approximately 390 genotyped donors, around 80% fell in the Caucasian-associated ancestry cluster.

The study's findings and limits: With later analysis, a missense DCLRE1C variant became linked to TCR beta V- and J-gene trimming. An analysis done earlier found most TCR beta V segments productive about 87% or about 30% of the time.

A multiplex PCR was run with 60 Vbeta primers and 13 Jbeta primers. Using immunoSEQ multiplex PCR, the repertoire was profiled, and TCRdb retains in-frame clones only, with some absent. The sample records around 150,000 clones, about four fifths being singletons. Trimming stripped 5 bases from V and 3 bases from J, with 23 bases between. The CDR3 length is 17 residues. Germline values: CDR1 SGHVS, CDR2 FQNEAQ. Specimen: PBMCs. The clonotype was recovered from a male donor in good health and CMV-seropositive. This chain links TRBV7-8 with TRBJ2-7; D perhaps matches TRBD1 (6 bases). The CDR3 DNA is TGTGCCAGCAGCCCCCCAGGACGCCGACAGGTGAACTACGAGCAGTACTTC. Amino acids: CASSPPGRRQVNYEQYF.